These 13 T cell receptor beta chains came from one sample sequenced in a study of beta chain features in type 1 diabetes. The whole isolated RNA underwent reverse transcription, so sequencing captured expressed TCRB transcripts. Using immunoSEQ multiplex PCR, the repertoire was profiled, and TCRdb retains in-frame clones only, with some absent. The table shows hundreds of thousands of clones, with roughly 15% occurring only once. The sequenced sample was naive CD4+ T cells from blood. These receptors all come from a woman in her late teens or twenties in good health.

CDR3: CASSPIVGDASNTEAFF. As DNA, the CDR3 is TGTGCCAGCAGCCCGATCGTGGGGGACGCCTCGAACACTGAAGCTTTCTTT. V usage is TRBV7-9 and J usage is TRBJ1-1; perhaps TRBD1 as D (5 bases). CDR3 length: 17 amino acids. Per germline, CDR1 SEHNR and CDR2 FQNEAQ (reference sequence). Trimming took 5 bases from V and 1 from J, leaving 20 bases between them.

The chain links TRBV2 to TRBJ2-5; possibly TRBD1 for D (6 bases). The CDR3 has 14 amino acids. Germline loops: CDR1 SNHLY, CDR2 FYNNEI. Trimming shortened V by 6 bases and J by 1 base, and 12 bases separated the two germline ends. CDR3 region: CASRRDTTQETQYF. DNA for the CDR3: TGTGCCAGCAGAAGGGACACCACCCAAGAGACCCAGTACTTC.

This sequence joins TRBV6-5 and TRBJ2-5, with D perhaps TRBD2 (5 bases). V lost 1 base and J lost 3, with 9 bases in between. The CDR3 extends over 14 amino acids. Germline assignment: CDR1 MNHEY and CDR2 SVGAGI. The CDR3 region has the DNA TGTGCCAGCAGTTACTGGGAGACCAAAGAGACCCAGTACTTC. Translating gives CASSYWETKETQYF.

The chain uses TRBV5-1 and TRBJ2-5; TRBD2 might be the D (5 bases). V lost 4 bases and J 7 bases, leaving 14 bases between the germline ends. The CDR3 sequence is 13 residues long. Germline CDR1 reads SGHRS; CDR2 reads YFSETQ. CDR3 nucleotides: TGCGCCAGCAGCGCAGCGGAAACGGGGACCCAGTACTTC. This sequence encodes CASSAAETGTQYF. The full variable domain, rest sourced from reference TRBV5-1 and TRBJ2-5, is KAGVTQTPRYLIKTRGQQVTLSCSPISGHRSVSWYQQTPGQGLQFLFEYFSETQRNKGNFPGRFSGRQFSNSRSEMNVSTLELGDSALYLCASSAAETGTQYFGPGTRLLVL.

The chain uses TRBV9 and TRBJ2-3; 7 bases align to TRBD2. Germline V lookup: CDR1 SGDLS, CDR2 YYNGEE. With 0 bases clipped from V and 3 bases from J, the junction kept 7 bases outside the gene matches. The CDR3 has 16 residues. For the CDR3, the DNA is TGTGCCAGCAGCGTAGATGGGACTATAGGGACAGATACGCAGTATTTT. Its protein product is CASSVDGTIGTDTQYF.

The rearrangement links TRBV4-3 to TRBJ2-3, with D perhaps TRBD1 (6 bases). CDR3 size: 17 residues. V lost 0 bases and J 8 bases, leaving 21 bases between the germline ends. The germline V gene encodes CDR1 LGHNA and CDR2 YSLEER. CDR3 DNA: TGCGCCAGCAGCCAAGACGGGCAGGGGAAGGGCCTTGGTACGCAGTATTTT. Its protein is CASSQDGQGKGLGTQYF.

J is TRBJ2-1 and V is TRBV5-1, with D unclear. CDR1 and CDR2 from the germline V gene are SGHRS and YFSETQ. CDR3 length: 16 residues. Trimming pared 0 bases from V and 3 bases from J, leaving 13 bases between. The CDR3 spells CASSLVYNPDYNEQFF. The CDR3 DNA reads TGCGCCAGCAGCTTGGTGTATAACCCTGACTACAATGAGCAGTTCTTC. The complete variable domain, with remaining parts taken from reference TRBV5-1 and TRBJ2-1, reads KAGVTQTPRYLIKTRGQQVTLSCSPISGHRSVSWYQQTPGQGLQFLFEYFSETQRNKGNFPGRFSGRQFSNSRSEMNVSTLELGDSALYLCASSLVYNPDYNEQFFGPGTRLTVL.

Here the CDR3 reads CASSFSGVGRELFF. In nucleotides, the CDR3 is TGTGCCAGCAGTTTCTCTGGGGTGGGACGGGAGCTGTTTTTT. V is TRBV27 and J is TRBJ2-2; either TRBD1 or TRBD2 may supply D (5 bases each). The V end lost 3 bases, the J end lost 9 bases, and 14 bases lay between the germline ends. This CDR3 spans 14 amino acids. Per the germline V gene, CDR1 is MNHEY and CDR2 is SMNVEV (reference sequence).

This sequence joins TRBV5-1 and TRBJ2-7, with 12 bases lining up with TRBD2. V lost 1 base and J lost 5; bases outside the gene matches: 1. CDR1 SGHRS and CDR2 YFSETQ come from the germline V gene. There are 14 residues in the CDR3. The CDR3 DNA follows: TGCGCCAGCAGCTTGAGGACTAGCGGGAACGAGCAGTACTTC. Protein: CASSLRTSGNEQYF.

CDR3 coding DNA: TGTGCCAGCAGCTTTAAACAAGTGGCTAGCACAGATACGCAGTATTTT. Protein sequence: CASSFKQVASTDTQYF. V gene TRBV7-8 combines with J gene TRBJ2-3; D is unclear. Trimming shortened V by 3 bases and J by 0 bases, and 13 bases separated the two germline ends. Germline CDR1 reads SGHVS; CDR2 reads FQNEAQ. The CDR3 is made up of 16 amino acids. The variable domain in full, with the rest retrieved from reference TRBV7-8 and TRBJ2-3, is GAGVSQSPRYKVAKRGQDVALRCDPISGHVSLFWYQQALGQGPEFLTYFQNEAQLDKSGLPSDRFFAERPEGSVSTLKIQRTQQEDSAVYLCASSFKQVASTDTQYFGPGTRLTVL.

This clone was recorded a few times. The chain couples TRBV7-3 to TRBJ2-3; D gene ambiguous. Germline V gives CDR1 SGHTA, CDR2 FQGTGA. This CDR3 spans 13 amino acids. V dropped 3 bases and J dropped 2 bases, with 6 bases sitting between them. The CDR3 loop reads CASSFSLTDTQYF. In DNA form, the CDR3 reads TGTGCCAGCAGCTTCAGTCTCACAGATACGCAGTATTTT.

This chain connects TRBV5-4 to TRBJ1-4; D not certain. This CDR3 is built from 14 residues. Trimming pared 4 bases from V and 6 bases from J, leaving 13 bases between. Germline CDR1 and CDR2: SGHNT and YYREEE (reference sequence). CDR3 nucleotide sequence: TGTGCCAGCAGCCCCCGTGGCTCCGATGAAAAACTGTTTTTT. Protein sequence: CASSPRGSDEKLFF.

The chain couples TRBV20-1 to TRBJ2-5; D call uncertain. CDR3 length: 11 residues. The V gene's germline CDR1 is DFQATT and CDR2 SNEGSKA (reference sequence). V lost 3 bases and J lost 10, with 12 bases in between. In nucleotides, the CDR3 is TGCAGTGCTAGGGACCGGTTGGGCCAGTACTTC. Encoded protein: CSARDRLGQYF.